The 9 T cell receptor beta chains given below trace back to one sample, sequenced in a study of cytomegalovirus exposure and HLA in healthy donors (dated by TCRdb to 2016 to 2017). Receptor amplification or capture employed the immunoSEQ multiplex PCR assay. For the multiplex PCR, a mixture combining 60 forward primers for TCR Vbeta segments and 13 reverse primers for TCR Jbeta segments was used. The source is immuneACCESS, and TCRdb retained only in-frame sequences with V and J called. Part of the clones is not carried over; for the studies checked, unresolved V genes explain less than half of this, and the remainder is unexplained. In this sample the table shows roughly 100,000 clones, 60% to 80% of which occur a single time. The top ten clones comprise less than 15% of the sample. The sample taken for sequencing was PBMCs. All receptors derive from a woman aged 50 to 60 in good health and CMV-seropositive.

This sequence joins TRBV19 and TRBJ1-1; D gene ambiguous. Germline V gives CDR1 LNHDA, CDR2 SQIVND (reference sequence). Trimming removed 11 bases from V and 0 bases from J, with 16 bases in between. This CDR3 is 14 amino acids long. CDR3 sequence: CALRGDPLNTEAFF. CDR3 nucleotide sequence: TGTGCCCTTCGGGGTGACCCCCTGAACACTGAAGCTTTCTTT.

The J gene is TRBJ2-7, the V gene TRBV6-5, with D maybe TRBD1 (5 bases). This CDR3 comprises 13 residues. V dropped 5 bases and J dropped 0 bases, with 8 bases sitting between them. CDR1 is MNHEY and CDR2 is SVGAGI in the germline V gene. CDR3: CASSGDSSYEQYF. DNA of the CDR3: TGTGCCAGCAGTGGAGACAGCTCCTACGAGCAGTACTTC.

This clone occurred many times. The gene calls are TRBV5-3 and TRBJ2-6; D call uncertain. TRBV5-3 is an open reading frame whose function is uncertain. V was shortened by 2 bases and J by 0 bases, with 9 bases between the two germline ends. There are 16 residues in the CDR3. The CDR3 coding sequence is TGTGCCAGAAGCTTCACCCTTAGCTCTGGGGCCAACGTCCTGACTTTC. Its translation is CARSFTLSSGANVLTF.

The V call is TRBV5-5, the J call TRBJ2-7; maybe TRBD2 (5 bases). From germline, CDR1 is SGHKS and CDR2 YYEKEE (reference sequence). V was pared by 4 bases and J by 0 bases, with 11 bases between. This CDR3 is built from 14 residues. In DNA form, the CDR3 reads TGTGCCAGCAGCCCCAGCGGCAACTCCTACGAGCAGTACTTC. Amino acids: CASSPSGNSYEQYF.

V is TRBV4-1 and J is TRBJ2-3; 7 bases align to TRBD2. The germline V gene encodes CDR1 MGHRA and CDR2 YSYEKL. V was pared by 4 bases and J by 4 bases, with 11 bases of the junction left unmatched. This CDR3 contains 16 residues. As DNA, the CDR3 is TGCGCCAGCAGCCCCCGTTTCAGCGGGGAGGCAGATACGCAGTATTTT. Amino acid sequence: CASSPRFSGEADTQYF.

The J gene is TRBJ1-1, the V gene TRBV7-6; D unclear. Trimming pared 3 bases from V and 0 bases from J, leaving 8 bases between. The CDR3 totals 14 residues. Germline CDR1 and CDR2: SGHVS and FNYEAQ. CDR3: CASSFSLVNTEAFF. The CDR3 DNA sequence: TGTGCCAGCAGCTTCTCACTCGTGAACACTGAAGCTTTCTTT. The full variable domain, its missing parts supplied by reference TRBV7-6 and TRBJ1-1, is GAGVSQSPRYKVTKRGQDVALRCDPISGHVSLYWYRQALGQGPEFLTYFNYEAQQDKSGLPNDRFSAERPEGSISTLTIQRTEQRDSAMYRCASSFSLVNTEAFFGQGTRLTVV.

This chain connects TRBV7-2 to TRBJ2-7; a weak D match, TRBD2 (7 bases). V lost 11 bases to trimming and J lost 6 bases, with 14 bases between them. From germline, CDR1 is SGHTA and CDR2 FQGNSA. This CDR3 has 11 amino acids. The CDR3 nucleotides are TGTGCCGTAGGGGGGGGTTTCGAGCAGTACTTC. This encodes CAVGGGFEQYF.

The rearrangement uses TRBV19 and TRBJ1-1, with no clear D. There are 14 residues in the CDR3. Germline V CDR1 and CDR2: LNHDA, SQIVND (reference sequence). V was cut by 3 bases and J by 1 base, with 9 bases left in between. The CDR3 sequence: CASSIDLRNTEAFF. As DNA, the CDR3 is TGTGCCAGTAGTATTGACTTACGGAACACTGAAGCTTTCTTT.

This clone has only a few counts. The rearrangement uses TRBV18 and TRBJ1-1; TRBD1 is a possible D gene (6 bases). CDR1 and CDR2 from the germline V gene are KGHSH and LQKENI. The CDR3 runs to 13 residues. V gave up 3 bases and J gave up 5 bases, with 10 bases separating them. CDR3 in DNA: TGTGCCAGCTCACCCCGGGACAAGACTGAAGCTTTCTTT. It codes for CASSPRDKTEAFF.